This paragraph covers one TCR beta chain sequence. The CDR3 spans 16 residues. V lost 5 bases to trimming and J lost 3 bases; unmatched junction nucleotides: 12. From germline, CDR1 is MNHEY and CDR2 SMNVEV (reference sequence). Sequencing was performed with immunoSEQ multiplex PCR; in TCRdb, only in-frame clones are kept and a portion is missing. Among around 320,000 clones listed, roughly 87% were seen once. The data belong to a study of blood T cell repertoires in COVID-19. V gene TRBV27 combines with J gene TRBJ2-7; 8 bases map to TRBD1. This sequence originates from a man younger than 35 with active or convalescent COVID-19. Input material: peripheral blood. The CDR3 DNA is TGTGCCAGCAGTCCCCTCAGGGGGCGCCTGTACTACGAGCAGTACTTC. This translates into CASSPLRGRLYYEQYF.